This entry is about one TCR beta chain. Germline V gene lookup returns CDR1 KGHSH and CDR2 LQKENI. V was clipped by 1 base and J by 1 base, with 6 bases between them. This CDR3 comprises 14 residues. The sample belongs to a study of blood T cell repertoires in COVID-19. The overall study: Acute and convalescent COVID-19 specimens originated in the United States, Italy and Spain. From T cells, B-cell-depleted T cells, or PBMCs came the material, which was cDNA or gDNA.

In the authors' methods: Reference gene primer amplification yielded estimated nucleated cell counts. Generated by immunoSEQ multiplex PCR, the TCRdb table keeps only in-frame clones and is missing some. Clone size and V and J calls were adopted from that table, with D and trimming inferred from the DNA. The sample holds approximately 300,000 clones, about 87% seen once. Sequenced input: peripheral blood. This receptor was obtained from a woman in her thirties or forties with acute or convalescent COVID-19. The chain employs TRBV18 and TRBJ2-3, with D possibly being TRBD2 (5 bases). Written as DNA, the CDR3 is TGTGCCAGCTCACCACGGGAGCGCACAGATACGCAGTATTTT. As protein: CASSPRERTDTQYF.